This T cell receptor (beta chain) was observed in a study of blood T cell repertoires in COVID-19. Germline V gene lookup returns CDR1 MDHEN and CDR2 SYDVKM. V was pared by 1 base and J by 2 bases, with 19 bases between. The CDR3 contains 18 residues. The table came from immunoSEQ multiplex PCR; TCRdb's copy has only in-frame clones and leaves some out. The sample has over 300,000 clones, 70% to 90% seen once; the top ten hold approximately 0.96%. The sample was PBMCs or T cells enriched from blood (not recorded which). V and J are TRBV28 and TRBJ2-3; D is possibly TRBD1 (6 bases). The source is a woman aged 25 to 39 with acute COVID-19. CDR3 bases: TGTGCCAGCAGTTTATACCCCGTCCCGCAGGGGTACACAGATACGCAGTATTTT. Encoded protein: CASSLYPVPQGYTDTQYF.